This T cell receptor (delta chain) originates from a study of Vδ1+ human thymocytes. Points from the study as a whole: Thymic delta-chain repertoires held roughly 18% Vdelta2 sequences and few Vdelta3, despite high sort purity. Thymic TRG and TRD repertoires appeared highly polyclonal.

This clone is labeled as medium-sized. What it binds is unknown. The sample holds other DNA sequences that translate to the same CDR3. Sequences come from RNA converted to cDNA by reverse transcription. The CDR3 regions were amplified by multiplex PCR from V-gene primers to a constant-region primer. TCRdb reapplied CATT to the multiplex PCR reads. This table holds approximately 25,000 delta-chain clones, around 7.7% found once. Alphabeta T cells were depleted, then CD3+ Vdelta1+ Vdelta2- thymocytes were FACS-sorted. Purity of the sorted Vdelta1+ thymocytes ranged from roughly 96% to 99.6%. The length of the CDR3 is 20 residues. Germline V gene data show CDR1 as TSWWSYY and CDR2 as QGS. Trimming removed 3 bases at V and 0 bases at J, with 26 bases between.

The sample was Vdelta1+ gamma-delta thymocytes from the thymus. The subset is: FACS-sorted CD3+ TCRalphabeta- TCRVdelta1+ TCRVdelta2- thymocytes. The clonotype comes from a girl in the first two years of life who had congenital heart surgery. The genes are TRDV1 and TRDJ1; maybe TRDD3 (5 bases). Here the CDR3 reads CALGDLQPYYTLWYTDKLIF. In DNA, the CDR3 is TGTGCTCTTGGGGACCTCCAACCTTACTATACGTTATGGTACACCGATAAACTCATCTTT.